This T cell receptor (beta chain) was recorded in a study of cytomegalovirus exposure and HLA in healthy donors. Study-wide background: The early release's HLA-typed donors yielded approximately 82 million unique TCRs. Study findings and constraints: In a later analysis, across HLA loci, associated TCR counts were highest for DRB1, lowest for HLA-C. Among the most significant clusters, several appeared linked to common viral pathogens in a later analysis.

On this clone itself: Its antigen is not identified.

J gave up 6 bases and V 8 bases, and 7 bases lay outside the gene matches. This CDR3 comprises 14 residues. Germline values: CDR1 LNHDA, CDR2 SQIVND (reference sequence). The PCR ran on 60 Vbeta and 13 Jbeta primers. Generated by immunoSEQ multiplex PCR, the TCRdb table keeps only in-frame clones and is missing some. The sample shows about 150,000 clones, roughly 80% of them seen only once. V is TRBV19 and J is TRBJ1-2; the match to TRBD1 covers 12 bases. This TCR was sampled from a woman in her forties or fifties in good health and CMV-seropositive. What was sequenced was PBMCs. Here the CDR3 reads CASWDRGREDGYTF. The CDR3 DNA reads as TGTGCCAGTTGGGACAGGGGGCGCGAGGATGGCTACACCTTC. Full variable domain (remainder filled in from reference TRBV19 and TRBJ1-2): DGGITQSPKYLFRKEGQNVTLSCEQNLNHDAMYWYRQDPGQGLRLIYYSQIVNDFQKGDIAEGYSVSREKKESFPLTVTSAQKNPTAFYLCASWDRGREDGYTFGSGTRLTVV.